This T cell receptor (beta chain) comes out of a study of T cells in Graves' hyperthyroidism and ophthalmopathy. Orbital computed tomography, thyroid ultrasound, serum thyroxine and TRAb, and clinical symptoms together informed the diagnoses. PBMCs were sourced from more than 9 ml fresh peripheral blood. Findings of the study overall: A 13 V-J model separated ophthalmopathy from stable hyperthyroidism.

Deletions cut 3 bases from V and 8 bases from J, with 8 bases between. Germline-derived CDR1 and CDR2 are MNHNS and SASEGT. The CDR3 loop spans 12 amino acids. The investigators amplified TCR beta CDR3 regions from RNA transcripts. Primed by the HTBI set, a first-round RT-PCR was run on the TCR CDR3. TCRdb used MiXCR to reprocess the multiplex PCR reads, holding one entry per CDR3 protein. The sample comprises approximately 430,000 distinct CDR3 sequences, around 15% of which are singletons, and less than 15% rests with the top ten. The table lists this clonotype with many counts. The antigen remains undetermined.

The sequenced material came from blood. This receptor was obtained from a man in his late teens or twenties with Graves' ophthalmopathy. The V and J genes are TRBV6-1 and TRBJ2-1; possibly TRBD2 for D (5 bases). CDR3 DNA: TGTGCCAGCAGTGACGACGGGGATGAGCAGTTCTTC. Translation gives CASSDDGDEQFF.